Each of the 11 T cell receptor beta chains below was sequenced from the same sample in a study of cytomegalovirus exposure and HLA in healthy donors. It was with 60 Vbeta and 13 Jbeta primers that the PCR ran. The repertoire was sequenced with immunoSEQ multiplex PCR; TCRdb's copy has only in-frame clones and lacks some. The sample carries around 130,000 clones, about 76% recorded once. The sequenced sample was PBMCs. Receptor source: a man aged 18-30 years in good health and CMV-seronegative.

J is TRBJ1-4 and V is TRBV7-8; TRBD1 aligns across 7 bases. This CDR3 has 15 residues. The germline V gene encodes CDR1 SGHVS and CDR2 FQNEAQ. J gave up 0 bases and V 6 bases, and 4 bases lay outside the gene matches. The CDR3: CASRGQGATNEKLFF. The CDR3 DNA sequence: TGTGCCAGCAGGGGCCAGGGGGCAACTAATGAAAAACTGTTTTTT. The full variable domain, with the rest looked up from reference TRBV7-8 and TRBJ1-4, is GAGVSQSPRYKVAKRGQDVALRCDPISGHVSLFWYQQALGQGPEFLTYFQNEAQLDKSGLPSDRFFAERPEGSVSTLKIQRTQQEDSAVYLCASRGQGATNEKLFFGSGTQLSVL.

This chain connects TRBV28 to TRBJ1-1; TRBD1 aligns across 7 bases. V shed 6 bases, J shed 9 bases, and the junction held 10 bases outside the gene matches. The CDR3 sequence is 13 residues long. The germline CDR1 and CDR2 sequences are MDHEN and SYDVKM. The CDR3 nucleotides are TGTGCCAGCAGCCCGATACTGACAGGGAAAGCTTTCTTT. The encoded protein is CASSPILTGKAFF.

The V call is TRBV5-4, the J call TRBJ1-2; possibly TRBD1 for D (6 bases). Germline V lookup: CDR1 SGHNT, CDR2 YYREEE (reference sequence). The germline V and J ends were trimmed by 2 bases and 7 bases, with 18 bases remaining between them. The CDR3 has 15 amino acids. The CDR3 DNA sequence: TGTGCCAGCAGCTTATCAACAGGGATACGGGGTGGCTACACCTTC. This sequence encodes CASSLSTGIRGGYTF.

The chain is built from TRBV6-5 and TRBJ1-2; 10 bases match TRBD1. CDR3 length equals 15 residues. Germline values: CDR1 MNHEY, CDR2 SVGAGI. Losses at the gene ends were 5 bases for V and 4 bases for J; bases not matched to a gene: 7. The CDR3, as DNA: TGTGCCAGCAGTGGAGACAGGGGGCGCGTCTATGGCTACACCTTC. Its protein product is CASSGDRGRVYGYTF.

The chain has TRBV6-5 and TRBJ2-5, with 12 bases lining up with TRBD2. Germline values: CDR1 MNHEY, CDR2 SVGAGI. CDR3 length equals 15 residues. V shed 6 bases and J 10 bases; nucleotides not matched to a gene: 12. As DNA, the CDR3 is TGTGCCAGCAGCCGGAGGACTAGCGGGGAGATGGTCCAGTACTTC. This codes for CASSRRTSGEMVQYF.

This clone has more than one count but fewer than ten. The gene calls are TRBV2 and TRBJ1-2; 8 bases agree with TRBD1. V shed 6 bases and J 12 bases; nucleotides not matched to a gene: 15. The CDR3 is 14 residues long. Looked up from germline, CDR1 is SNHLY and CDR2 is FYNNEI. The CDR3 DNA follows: TGTGCCAGCAGCCAGTCGGAGGCGACAGGGGACCACACCTTC. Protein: CASSQSEATGDHTF.

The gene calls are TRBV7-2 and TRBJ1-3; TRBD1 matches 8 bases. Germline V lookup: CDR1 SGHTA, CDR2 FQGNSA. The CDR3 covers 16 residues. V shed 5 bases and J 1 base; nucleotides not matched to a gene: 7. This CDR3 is CASSTRTGLSGNTIYF. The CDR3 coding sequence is TGTGCCAGCAGCACAAGGACAGGGCTTTCTGGAAACACCATATATTTT. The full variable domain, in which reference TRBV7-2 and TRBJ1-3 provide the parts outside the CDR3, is GAGVSQSPSNKVTEKGKDVELRCDPISGHTALYWYRQSLGQGLEFLIYFQGNSAPDKSGLPSDRFSAERTGGSVSTLTIQRTQQEDSAVYLCASSTRTGLSGNTIYFGEGSWLTVV.

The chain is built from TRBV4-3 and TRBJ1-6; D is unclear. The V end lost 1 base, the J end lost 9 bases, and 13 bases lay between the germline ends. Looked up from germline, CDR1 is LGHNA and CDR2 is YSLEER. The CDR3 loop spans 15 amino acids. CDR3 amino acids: CASSQGRMRSSPLHF. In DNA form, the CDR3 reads TGCGCCAGCAGCCAAGGACGGATGAGGAGTTCACCCCTCCACTTT.

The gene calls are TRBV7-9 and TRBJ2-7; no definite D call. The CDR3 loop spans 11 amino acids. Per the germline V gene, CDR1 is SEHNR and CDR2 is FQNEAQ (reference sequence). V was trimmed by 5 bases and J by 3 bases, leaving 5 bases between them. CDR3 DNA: TGTGCCAGCAGCCCAGGCTACGAGCAGTACTTC. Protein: CASSPGYEQYF.

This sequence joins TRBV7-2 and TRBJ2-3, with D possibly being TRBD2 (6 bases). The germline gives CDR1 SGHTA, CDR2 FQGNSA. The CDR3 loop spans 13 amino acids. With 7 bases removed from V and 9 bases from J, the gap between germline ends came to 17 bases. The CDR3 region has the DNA TGTGCCAGCAACGGACTACGGGGGAGGACGCAGTATTTT. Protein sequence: CASNGLRGRTQYF.

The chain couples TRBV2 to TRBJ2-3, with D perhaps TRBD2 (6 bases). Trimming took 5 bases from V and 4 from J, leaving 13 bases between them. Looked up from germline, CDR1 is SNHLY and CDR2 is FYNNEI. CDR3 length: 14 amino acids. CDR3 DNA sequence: TGTGCCAGCAGTACTAGTTGGAGGGCAGATACGCAGTATTTT. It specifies CASSTSWRADTQYF.